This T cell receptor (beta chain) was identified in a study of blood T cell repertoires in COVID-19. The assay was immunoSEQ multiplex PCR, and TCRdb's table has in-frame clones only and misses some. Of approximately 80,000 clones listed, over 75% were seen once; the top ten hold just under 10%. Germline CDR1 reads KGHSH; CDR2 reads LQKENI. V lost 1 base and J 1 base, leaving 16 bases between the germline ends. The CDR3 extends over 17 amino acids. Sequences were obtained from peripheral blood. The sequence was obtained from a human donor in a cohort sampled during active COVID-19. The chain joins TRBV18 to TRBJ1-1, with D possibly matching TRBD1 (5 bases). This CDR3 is CASSPQGGVAGNTEAFF. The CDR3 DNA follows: TGTGCCAGCTCACCACAGGGAGGGGTCGCGGGGAACACTGAAGCTTTCTTT. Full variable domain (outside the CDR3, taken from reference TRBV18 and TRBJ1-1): NAGVMQNPRHLVRRRGQEARLRCSPMKGHSHVYWYRQLPEEGLKFMVYLQKENIIDESGMPKERFSAEFPKEGPSILRIQQVVRGDSAAYFCASSPQGGVAGNTEAFFGQGTRLTVV.